This section outlines one TCR beta chain sequence together with its context. Antigen specificity is unknown. The assay was immunoSEQ multiplex PCR, and TCRdb's table has in-frame clones only and misses some. Among about 40,000 clones, 70% to 90% were seen once, and the ten largest hold about 0.25%. The CDR3 is made up of 19 amino acids. Germline CDR1 and CDR2: SEHNR and FQNEAQ (reference sequence). The V and J ends lost 1 base and 1 base, in that order; junction bases with no gene match: 8. The sample belongs to a study of siplizumab effects on memory and regulatory T cells. Findings of the study overall: A significant reduction in alloreactive sequences traceable to unstimulated CD4+ memory cells was produced by siplizumab.

The sample consisted of naive CD4+ T cells sorted from blood. The sequence was obtained from a human donor in good health. The chain has TRBV7-9 and TRBJ2-2, with TRBD2 identical over 11 bases. The CDR3 DNA reads TGTGCCAGCAGCTTAGGGGCTAGCGGGAGGCCAAGGAACACCGGGGAGCTGTTTTTT. As protein: CASSLGASGRPRNTGELFF.